The T cell receptor beta chain under discussion was sequenced for a study of T cell changes during pregnancy in multiple sclerosis. The table came from immunoSEQ multiplex PCR; TCRdb's copy has only in-frame clones and leaves some out. The sample contains tens of thousands of clones, about 91% of which appear only once. Trimming at V came to 5 bases and at J to 1 base, leaving 6 bases not matched to a gene. The CDR3 sequence is 17 residues long. CDR1 and CDR2 from the germline V gene are MNHEY and SMNVEV (reference sequence). V is TRBV27 and J is TRBJ2-6, with TRBD1 identical over 9 bases. The sequence was collected from a female donor with multiple sclerosis, enrolled in a pregnancy study. Source: peripheral blood, taken after pregnancy. Written as DNA, the CDR3 is TGTGCCAGCAGTAAGGGACAGGGAGGTTCTGGGGCCAACGTCCTGACTTTC. Amino acids: CASSKGQGGSGANVLTF.